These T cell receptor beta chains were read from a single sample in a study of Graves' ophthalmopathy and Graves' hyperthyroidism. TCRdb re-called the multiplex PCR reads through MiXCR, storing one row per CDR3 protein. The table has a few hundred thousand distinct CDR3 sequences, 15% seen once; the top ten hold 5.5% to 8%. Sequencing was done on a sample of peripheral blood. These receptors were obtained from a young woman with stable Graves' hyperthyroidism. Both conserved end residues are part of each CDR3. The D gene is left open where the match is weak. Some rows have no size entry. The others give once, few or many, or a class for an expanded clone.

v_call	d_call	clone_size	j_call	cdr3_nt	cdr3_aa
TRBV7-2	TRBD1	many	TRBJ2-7	TGTGCCAGCAGCCCCGGGACAGTATCCTACGAGCAGTACTTC	CASSPGTVSYEQYF
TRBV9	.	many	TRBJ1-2	TGTGCCAGCAGCGTAGCCGAGGCCAATTATGGCTACACCTTC	CASSVAEANYGYTF
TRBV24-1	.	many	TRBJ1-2	TGTGCCACCAGTGATTTGGAGACCGGCCCCTACGGCTACACCTTC	CATSDLETGPYGYTF
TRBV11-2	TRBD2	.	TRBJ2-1	TGTGCCAGCAGCCACCGACTAGCGGGGGATCCCTACAATGAGCAGTTCTTC	CASSHRLAGDPYNEQFF
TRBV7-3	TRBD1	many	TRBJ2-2	TGTGCCAGCAGCCCCCTCGGACAGGGTAACACCGGGGAGCTGTTTTTT	CASSPLGQGNTGELFF
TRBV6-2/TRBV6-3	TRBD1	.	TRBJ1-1	TGTGCCAGCGGAGCCGGGACAGCAGCTTGGAACACTGAAGCTTTCTTT	CASGAGTAAWNTEAFF
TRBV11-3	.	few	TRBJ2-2	TGTGCCAGCAGCCAGATTCGGAGGGGCACCGGGGAGCTGTTTTTT	CASSQIRRGTGELFF
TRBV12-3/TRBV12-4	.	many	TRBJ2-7	TGTGCCAGCACCAGGACACCTTATTCCTACGAGCAGTACTTC	CASTRTPYSYEQYF
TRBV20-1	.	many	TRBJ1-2	TGCAGTGCCCACCCTCAGGGGATACCCACCTTC	CSAHPQGIPTF
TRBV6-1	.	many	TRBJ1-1	TGTGCCAGCACCCACGGGGGAAGCGCTGAAGCTTTCTTT	CASTHGGSAEAFF
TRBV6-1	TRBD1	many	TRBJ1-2	TGTGCCAGCAGTGACTACGACAGGGCAGGCTACACCTTC	CASSDYDRAGYTF
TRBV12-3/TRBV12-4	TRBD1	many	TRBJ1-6	TGTGCCAGCAGTTGGGAACCAGGGGGCGTATATAATTCACCCCTCCACTTT	CASSWEPGGVYNSPLHF
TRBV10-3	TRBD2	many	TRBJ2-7	TGTGCCATCAGTGATATTAGCGGGGGGGACGAGCAGTACTTC	CAISDISGGDEQYF
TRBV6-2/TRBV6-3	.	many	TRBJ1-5	TGTGCCAGCAGACCAGGGGATATGGGTCAGCCCCAGCATTTT	CASRPGDMGQPQHF
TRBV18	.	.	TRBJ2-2	TGTGCCAGCTCACCACCGCAGGGGCGCCATACCGGGGAGCTGTTTTTT	CASSPPQGRHTGELFF
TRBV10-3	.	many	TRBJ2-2	TGTGCCATCAGTGTGAACACCGGGGAGCTGTTTTTT	CAISVNTGELFF
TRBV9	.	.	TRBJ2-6	TGTGCCAGCAGCCCACGGGGTGCTGGGGCCAACGTCCTGACTTTC	CASSPRGAGANVLTF
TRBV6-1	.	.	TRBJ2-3	TGTGCCAGCAGATCTAGCGTCGGTACGCAGTATTTT	CASRSSVGTQYF
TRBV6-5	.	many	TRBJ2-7	TGTGCCAGCAGTATGGACCGTAATAGTGAGCAGTACTTC	CASSMDRNSEQYF
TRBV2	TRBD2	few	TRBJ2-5	TGTGCCAGCAGTCCAGCGGGGGGGCATCCAGAGACCCAGTACTTC	CASSPAGGHPETQYF
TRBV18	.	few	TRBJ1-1	TGTGCCAGCTCACACGACTCGGGACTGAACACTGAAGCTTTCTTT	CASSHDSGLNTEAFF
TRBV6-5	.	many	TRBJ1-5	TGTGCCAGCAGTTTTGGGAGAGATAGCAATCAGCCCCAGCATTTT	CASSFGRDSNQPQHF
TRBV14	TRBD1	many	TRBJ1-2	TGTGCCAGCAGCCAAGGAGGGACAGAGTACTATGGCTACACCTTC	CASSQGGTEYYGYTF
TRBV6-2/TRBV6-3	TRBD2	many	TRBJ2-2	TGTGCCAGCAGTTATTTCAAAGCGGGGCGTCGAGGCACCGGGGAGCTGTTTTTT	CASSYFKAGRRGTGELFF
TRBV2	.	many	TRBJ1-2	TGTGCCAGCAGATACATCCAAACAGGGTCTGGAGGCTACACCTTC	CASRYIQTGSGGYTF
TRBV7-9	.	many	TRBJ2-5	TGTGCCAGCAGCCCGACGGGCCGCCCGGGAGAGACCCAGTACTTC	CASSPTGRPGETQYF
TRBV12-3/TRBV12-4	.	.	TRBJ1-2	TGTGCCAGCAGTTTAAAGTCAGGTCTTGGCTACACCTTC	CASSLKSGLGYTF
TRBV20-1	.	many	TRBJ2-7	TGCAGTGCTAGCGAGGGGGCCTACGAGCAGTACTTC	CSASEGAYEQYF
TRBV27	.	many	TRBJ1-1	TGTGCCAGCAGTTTACGGGTCTCGGCTGAAGCTTTCTTT	CASSLRVSAEAFF
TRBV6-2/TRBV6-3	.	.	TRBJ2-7	TGTGCCAGCAGTTACGATGGGGTCAACGAGCAGTACTTC	CASSYDGVNEQYF
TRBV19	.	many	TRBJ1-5	TGTGCCAGTAGTATAGATCTTGGACAGAATCAGCCCCAGCATTTT	CASSIDLGQNQPQHF
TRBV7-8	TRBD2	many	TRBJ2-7	TGTGCCAGCAGCGGCACTGGGTTTAGAACTTCGGGGGGGGCGCTCTACGAGCAGTACTTC	CASSGTGFRTSGGALYEQYF
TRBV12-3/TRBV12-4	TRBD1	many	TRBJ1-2	TGTGCCAGCAGTGGAGAGAGGGGGCCTTCTGGCTACACCTTC	CASSGERGPSGYTF
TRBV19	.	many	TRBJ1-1	TGTGCCAGTAGTTCGCAAACTCAGGGACTGACTTTCTTT	CASSSQTQGLTFF
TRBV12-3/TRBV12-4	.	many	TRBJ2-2	TGTGCCAGCAGTTCCCCGGGATCCGGCGGCACCGGGGAGCTGTTTTTT	CASSSPGSGGTGELFF
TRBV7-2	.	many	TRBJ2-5	TGTGCCACGATCCCCCAGGGGGGCTGGGAGACCCAGTACTTC	CATIPQGGWETQYF
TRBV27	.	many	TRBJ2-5	TGTGCCAGCAGTTTAGGGCCGTTCAGGGAAGAGACCCAGTACTTC	CASSLGPFREETQYF
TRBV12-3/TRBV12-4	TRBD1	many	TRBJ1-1	TGTGCCAGCAGTTTGACAGGGGGCGTGAACACTGAAGCTTTCTTT	CASSLTGGVNTEAFF
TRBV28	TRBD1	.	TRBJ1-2	TGTGCCAGCAGCCAACGGGACAGAACTTATGGCTACAGCTTC	CASSQRDRTYGYSF
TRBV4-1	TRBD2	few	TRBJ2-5	TGCGCCAGCAGCCCGGGGACTAGCGGGGGCACGTACCAAGAGACCCAGTACTTC	CASSPGTSGGTYQETQYF
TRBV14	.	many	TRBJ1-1	TGTGCCAGCAGCCAAGAACTGAACACTGAAGCTTTCTTT	CASSQELNTEAFF
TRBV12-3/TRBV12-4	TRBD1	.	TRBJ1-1	TGTGCCAGCAGTTTTTCAGGGGGCGACGCTGAAGCTTTCTTT	CASSFSGGDAEAFF